Below are 12 T cell receptor beta chains sequenced from a single sample in a study of blood T cell repertoires in COVID-19. Clones were read by immunoSEQ multiplex PCR, and TCRdb kept only the in-frame ones, dropping some. The sample records approximately 470,000 clones, around 90% being singletons. The sample was PBMCs or T cells enriched from blood (not recorded which). These receptors were taken from a woman younger than 30 who had recovered from COVID-19.

J is TRBJ1-1 and V is TRBV30; D unclear. CDR1 and CDR2 from the germline V gene are GTSNPN and SVGIG (reference sequence). Trimming took 4 bases from V and 7 from J, leaving 10 bases between them. CDR3 length: 11 amino acids. The CDR3 DNA is TGTGCCTGGACGGAGAGTCGTGAAGCTTTCTTT. Its translation is CAWTESREAFF.

The chain couples TRBV5-8 to TRBJ1-3, with D uncertain. The CDR3 is 16 residues long. With 0 bases removed from V and 1 base from J, the gap between germline ends came to 11 bases. Germline CDR1 reads SGHTS; CDR2 reads YDEGEE. This CDR3 reads CASSLGGRISGNTIYF. CDR3 DNA: TGTGCCAGCAGCTTGGGTGGCAGAATATCTGGAAACACCATATATTTT.

This chain connects TRBV5-4 to TRBJ1-1, with TRBD1 as a possible D gene (5 bases). The V end was cut by 0 bases, the J end by 7 bases, with 13 bases between. The CDR3 spans 14 residues. Germline loops: CDR1 SGHNT, CDR2 YYREEE (reference sequence). CDR3 DNA sequence: TGTGCCAGCAGCTTGGATGACGGGGGGGGTGAAGCTTTCTTT. It is translated as CASSLDDGGGEAFF.

V is TRBV21-1 and J is TRBJ2-5; TRBD2 is taken as the D call from the table, unchecked against the DNA. TRBV21-1 is a pseudogene. CDR3 size: 22 residues. The CDR3 coding sequence is TGTGCCAGCAGCAAAGACCGGGGTGTGGGACTAGCGGGGGGTAATATCCAAGAGACCCAGTACTTC. This gives the protein CASSKDRGVGLAGGNIQETQYF.

V usage is TRBV21-1 and J usage is TRBJ1-2; the table's D call of TRBD1 was not tested on the DNA. TRBV21-1 is marked as a pseudogene. CDR3 length: 17 amino acids. The CDR3 DNA is TGTGCCAGCAGCAAATCAGTGGGACAGGGGCCCCCCTATGGCTACACCTTC. This encodes CASSKSVGQGPPYGYTF.

The rearrangement links TRBV3-1 (or the pseudogene TRBV3-2) to TRBJ1-1, with 8 bases matching TRBD1. With V trimmed by 1 base and J by 4 bases, 5 bases remained unmatched. Per the germline V gene, CDR1 is LGHDT and CDR2 is YNNKEL (reference sequence). CDR3 length: 15 residues. The chain's CDR3 is CASSQGTGLGTEAFF. For the CDR3, the DNA is TGTGCCAGCAGCCAAGGGACAGGGTTGGGCACTGAAGCTTTCTTT.

The chain employs TRBV7-2 and TRBJ2-7; TRBD2 aligns across 7 bases. The CDR3 contains 16 residues. Per the germline V gene, CDR1 is SGHTA and CDR2 is FQGNSA. J was trimmed by 2 bases and V by 6 bases; bases with no gene match: 13. The CDR3 coding sequence is TGTGCCAGCAGACTAGCGTTTAGAGACGGCACCTACGAGCAGTACTTC. This encodes CASRLAFRDGTYEQYF.

The sample holds one count of this clone. The chain combines TRBV28 with TRBJ2-7, with 9 nucleotides matching TRBD1. The V segment lost 1 base and the J segment 4 bases; nucleotides outside the gene matches: 11. Germline CDR1 reads MDHEN; CDR2 reads SYDVKM. The CDR3 has 17 amino acids. The CDR3 coding sequence is TGTGCCAGCAGTTTATTTGATATCGGGACAGGGCCTTACGAGCAGTACTTC. Its translation: CASSLFDIGTGPYEQYF. Drawing the rest from reference TRBV28 and TRBJ2-7, the complete variable domain is DVKVTQSSRYLVKRTGEKVFLECVQDMDHENMFWYRQDPGLGLRLIYFSYDVKMKEKGDIPEGYSVSREKKERFSLILESASTNQTSMYLCASSLFDIGTGPYEQYFGPGTRLTVT.

In DNA form, the CDR3 reads TGTGCCAGCAGCCCCCCCCTTAGCACAGATACGCAGTATTTT. Translation gives CASSPPLSTDTQYF. The chain has TRBV11-2 and TRBJ2-3; D is uncertain. V was pared by 5 bases and J by 0 bases, with 9 bases between. CDR1 is SGHAT and CDR2 is FQNNGV in the germline V gene. This CDR3 comprises 14 residues.

The chain carries TRBV3-1 (or the pseudogene TRBV3-2) and TRBJ2-5, with TRBD2 identical over 7 bases. CDR3 length equals 15 residues. V dropped 4 bases and J dropped 0; count of bases not matched to a gene: 5. Germline assignment: CDR1 LGHDT and CDR2 YNNKEL (reference sequence). In nucleotides, the CDR3 is TGTGCCAGCAGCCCTTGGGGGGGTTACCAAGAGACCCAGTACTTC. This translates into CASSPWGGYQETQYF.

This clone was counted at least ten times. The CDR3, as DNA: TGCAGTGCTTCCACAGGGTCAGGCTACACCTTC. It codes for CSASTGSGYTF. J is TRBJ1-2 and V is TRBV20-1; TRBD1 might be the D (6 bases). The V end lost 5 bases, the J end lost 8 bases, and 12 bases lay between the germline ends. The CDR3 sequence is 11 residues long. Germline loops: CDR1 DFQATT, CDR2 SNEGSKA (reference sequence).

The chain joins TRBV7-8 to TRBJ2-3, with 7 bases matching TRBD2. CDR3 length equals 15 residues. V gave up 1 base and J gave up 6 bases; unmatched junction bases: 7. CDR1 is SGHVS, CDR2 FQNEAQ, per germline. As DNA, the CDR3 is TGTGCCAGCAGCTTAGTAAGACTAGCCGCGGATACGCAGTATTTT. Translation gives CASSLVRLAADTQYF.